The 18 T cell receptor beta chains presented below share a single source sample, sequenced in a study of control samples from healthy donors and cancer patients. The repertoire was sequenced with immunoSEQ multiplex PCR; TCRdb's copy has only in-frame clones and lacks some. Of about 120,000 clones listed, about 91% are singletons. Sequenced: blood. Every receptor here comes from a man aged 35 to 55 in good health.

The chain recombines TRBV6-2 or TRBV6-3 with TRBJ1-5, with 9 bases matching TRBD1. The CDR3 runs to 17 residues. V was clipped by 6 bases and J by 6 bases; unmatched bases: 15. CDR1 MNHEY and CDR2 SVGEGT come from the germline V gene. This CDR3 is CASSPSQGQGFSQPQHF. The DNA of the CDR3 is TGTGCCAGCAGCCCCTCCCAGGGACAGGGATTCTCTCAGCCCCAGCATTTT.

The rearrangement uses TRBV9 and TRBJ1-1; D may be TRBD1 (5 bases). The V gene's germline CDR1 is SGDLS and CDR2 YYNGEE. The CDR3 sequence is 15 residues long. V was shortened by 1 base and J by 5 bases, with 15 bases between the two germline ends. The CDR3 here is CASSVTGWGDTEAFF. The CDR3 nucleotides read TGTGCCAGCAGCGTAACTGGTTGGGGGGATACTGAAGCTTTCTTT.

CDR3 residues: CASSESNPPGAYNEQFF. CDR3 sequence (DNA): TGTGCCAGCAGTGAATCAAACCCTCCGGGGGCCTACAATGAGCAGTTCTTC. The chain carries TRBV25-1 and TRBJ2-1, with D possibly being TRBD2 (6 bases). The CDR3 contains 17 residues. Trimming pared 1 base from V and 2 bases from J, leaving 15 bases between. CDR1 and CDR2 from the germline V gene are MGHDK and SYGVNS.

V gene TRBV15 combines with J gene TRBJ1-2; no clear D gene. The CDR3 consists of 14 residues. Germline V lookup: CDR1 LNHNV, CDR2 YYDKDF (reference sequence). The V end lost 0 bases, the J end lost 4 bases, and 9 bases lay between the germline ends. In nucleotides, the CDR3 is TGTGCCACCAGCAGAGATGACCAGAGCTATGGCTACACCTTC. Translation: CATSRDDQSYGYTF. The variable domain in full, completed from reference TRBV15 and TRBJ1-2, reads DAMVIQNPRYQVTQFGKPVTLSCSQTLNHNVMYWYQQKSSQAPKLLFHYYDKDFNNEADTPDNFQSRRPNTSFCFLDIRSPGLGDTAMYLCATSRDDQSYGYTFGSGTRLTVV.

Comments on this clone: The junction differs from germline at one of its ends, possibly a read error. The rearrangement links TRBV5-1 to TRBJ2-7; 8 nucleotides agree with TRBD1. CDR3 length: 16 amino acids. Germline V gene sequence: CDR1 SGHRS, CDR2 YFSETQ. The chain's CDR3 is CARSLGATGERDEQYF. CDR3 nucleotide sequence: TGCGCCCGCAGCTTGGGGGCGACAGGGGAAAGGGACGAGCAGTACTTC.

The rearrangement joins TRBV27 to TRBJ2-3; D not resolved. V gave up 2 bases and J gave up 0 bases, with 9 bases separating them. Germline CDR1 is MNHEY and CDR2 is SMNVEV (reference sequence). The CDR3 totals 15 residues. In nucleotides, the CDR3 is TGTGCCAGCAGTTTAATCGCTAGGAGCACAGATACGCAGTATTTT. It encodes CASSLIARSTDTQYF.

The genes are TRBV7-2 and TRBJ2-2; unclear D gene. V gave up 0 bases and J gave up 1 base, with 6 bases separating them. This CDR3 is 15 amino acids long. Germline V gives CDR1 SGHTA, CDR2 FQGNSA. The chain's CDR3 is CASSLAPRNTGELFF. CDR3 nucleotides: TGTGCCAGCAGCTTAGCCCCGAGGAACACCGGGGAGCTGTTTTTT.

The chain recombines TRBV6-5 with TRBJ2-1; unclear D gene. Germline V lookup: CDR1 MNHEY, CDR2 SVGAGI. The CDR3 has 14 residues. V was pared by 7 bases and J by 0 bases, with 10 bases between. The CDR3 DNA follows: TGTGCCAGCACCGAGACTGGCTCCTACAATGAGCAGTTCTTC. Translating gives CASTETGSYNEQFF.

The rearrangement uses TRBV10-2 and TRBJ1-6, with D possibly matching TRBD1 (5 bases). With 3 bases removed from V and 6 bases from J, the gap between germline ends came to 9 bases. This CDR3 spans 14 amino acids. Germline V gene data show CDR1 as WSHSY and CDR2 as SAAADI. CDR3 nucleotides: TGCGCCAGCAGTGATAGACAGTCTAATTCACCCCTCCACTTT. It encodes CASSDRQSNSPLHF.

J is TRBJ1-2 and V is TRBV5-1; unclear D gene. Deletions cut 0 bases from V and 0 bases from J, with 3 bases between. Germline CDR1 and CDR2: SGHRS and YFSETQ. This CDR3 has 13 amino acids. DNA of the CDR3: TGCGCCAGCAGCTTGGACGCTAACTATGGCTACACCTTC. It translates to CASSLDANYGYTF.

This clone was detected only once. The V and J genes are TRBV3-1 (or the pseudogene TRBV3-2) and TRBJ2-2; D tentatively reads TRBD1 or TRBD2 (5 bases each). With 1 base removed from V and 7 bases from J, the gap between germline ends came to 16 bases. Germline values: CDR1 LGHDT, CDR2 YNNKEL (reference sequence). This CDR3 is 16 amino acids long. As DNA, the CDR3 is TGTGCCAGCAGCCAAGGGGTAGCCCGAGGGGTCGGGGAGCTGTTTTTT. This encodes CASSQGVARGVGELFF.

CDR3 bases: TGCAGCGTGCACAGGGGGAGCGAGCAGTACTTC. It specifies CSVHRGSEQYF. V usage is TRBV29-1 and J usage is TRBJ2-7; TRBD1 matches 8 bases. CDR1 and CDR2 (germline): SQVTM, ANQGSEA. Trimming removed 6 bases from V and 6 bases from J; junction bases left unmatched: 4. The CDR3 spans 11 residues.

The V gene is TRBV30, the J gene TRBJ2-3; 8 bases are shared with TRBD2. This CDR3 region has 14 residues. CDR1 is GTSNPN, CDR2 SVGIG, per germline (reference sequence). V lost 2 bases, J lost 0 bases, and 1 base stayed unmatched. CDR3 protein: CAWSLAGSTDTQYF. CDR3 nucleotide sequence: TGTGCCTGGAGTCTAGCGGGTAGCACAGATACGCAGTATTTT.

This chain links TRBV7-6 with TRBJ2-2; TRBD1 agrees at 12 bases. The CDR3 is 16 amino acids. With 5 bases clipped from V and 6 bases from J, the junction kept 7 bases outside the gene matches. Per germline, CDR1 SGHVS and CDR2 FNYEAQ. CDR3 bases: TGTGCCAGCAGCCTGGGACAGGGGGCGGAATCCGGGGAGCTGTTTTTT. It codes for CASSLGQGAESGELFF. Full variable domain (remainder filled in from reference TRBV7-6 and TRBJ2-2): GAGVSQSPRYKVTKRGQDVALRCDPISGHVSLYWYRQALGQGPEFLTYFNYEAQQDKSGLPNDRFSAERPEGSISTLTIQRTEQRDSAMYRCASSLGQGAESGELFFGEGSRLTVL.

V and J are TRBV6-5 and TRBJ1-3; the match to TRBD1 covers 8 bases. The CDR3 consists of 14 residues. J gave up 3 bases and V 5 bases, and 3 bases lay outside the gene matches. Germline-derived CDR1 and CDR2 are MNHEY and SVGAGI. CDR3 coding DNA: TGTGCCAGCAGTCCAGACAGGGGTGGAAACACCATATATTTT. Its protein is CASSPDRGGNTIYF.

The chain joins TRBV4-2 to TRBJ1-1; D gene uncertain. V was trimmed by 3 bases and J by 6 bases, leaving 17 bases between them. Germline CDR1 LGHNA, CDR2 YNFKEQ. The CDR3 runs to 15 residues. Here the CDR3 reads CASSQTVREAAEAFF. CDR3 DNA sequence: TGTGCCAGCAGCCAGACGGTACGGGAGGCGGCTGAAGCTTTCTTT.

The chain is built from TRBV30 and TRBJ2-1; 8 bases align to TRBD2. CDR3 length equals 14 residues. With V trimmed by 4 bases and J by 2 bases, 4 bases remained unmatched. Germline V gene data show CDR1 as GTSNPN and CDR2 as SVGIG (reference sequence). CDR3 nucleotides: TGTGCCTGGACGGGGGGGGACCCCTACAATGAGCAGTTCTTC. Its translation is CAWTGGDPYNEQFF.

V and J are TRBV5-1 and TRBJ2-3; 9 bases align to TRBD1. The CDR3 loop spans 15 amino acids. After removal of 6 bases from V and 4 bases from J, the junction contained 9 bases not matched to a gene. The germline CDR1 and CDR2 sequences are SGHRS and YFSETQ. CDR3 sequence: CASTTDRGGADTQYF. The CDR3 nucleotides are TGCGCCAGCACCACCGACAGGGGGGGCGCAGATACGCAGTATTTT.